This T cell receptor beta chain was sequenced during a study of T cell responses to AZD1222 COVID-19 vaccine. On the study more broadly: It was second doses at about 4 or about 12 weeks that were pooled.

As to this clone: Its antigen is unknown.

Clones were read by immunoSEQ multiplex PCR, and TCRdb kept only the in-frame ones, dropping some. The sample holds approximately 88,000 clones, 70% to 85% seen once. CDR1 is SGHAT, CDR2 FQNNGV, per germline. This CDR3 comprises 17 residues. The V and J ends lost 7 bases and 0 bases respectively, with 21 bases between them. Study-wide results and limits: Increases in Spike-specific TCR breadth and depth were seen after two AZD1222 doses. Clonal diversity was possibly underestimated; the donors were predominantly white British and more often female. The reported proportion of spike-specific TCRs targeting unmutated variant regions was nearly half.

The source material was peripheral blood, sampled on day 0 of AZD1222 vaccination. The TCR was taken from an adult in good health. This rearrangement joins TRBV11-2 to TRBJ1-1; tentatively, D is TRBD1 (5 bases). DNA for the CDR3: TGTGCCAGCACCTTGAATGCAGGGATGAAACTGAACACTGAAGCTTTCTTT. This codes for CASTLNAGMKLNTEAFF.